Listed below are T cell receptor beta chains from one sample, sequenced in a study of regulatory T cells in long-lasting Graves disease. Each CDR3 protein gets one entry after TCRdb re-called the multiplex PCR reads with MiXCR. The table has just over 600,000 distinct CDR3 sequences, 15% to 20% seen once. These data also formed part of another study, on T cells in Graves' hyperthyroidism and ophthalmopathy.

The sequencing here drew on peripheral blood mononuclear cells (PBMCs), taken at new diagnosis, from a patient treated with antithyroid drugs. The source of these receptors is a woman in her 30s with Graves disease. The CDR3 runs from the conserved cysteine through the conserved F or W. The order of the fields is J gene, D gene, V gene, clone size, CDR3 DNA, CDR3 protein. A D gene is named only where the DNA matches it firmly. For some rows the clone size is stated as once, few or many, or as a class when expanded; others skip it.

>TRBJ2-3|TRBD2|TRBV29-1|many
TGCAGCGTTGAAGTTAGCGGGAGGGATACGCAGTATTTT
CSVEVSGRDTQYF
>TRBJ1-1|-|TRBV20-1|many
TGCAGTGTCCCATTCGGTGGCACTGAAGCTTTCTTT
CSVPFGGTEAFF
>TRBJ1-5|-|TRBV6-1|few
TGTGCCAGCAGTGGGGGTTTTTATAGCAATCAGCCCCAGCATTTT
CASSGGFYSNQPQHF
>TRBJ1-2|-|TRBV10-3|once
TGTGCCATCAGTGATTTCCTAGCTTCTACAGGGAGAGGGTATGGCTACACCTTC
CAISDFLASTGRGYGYTF
>TRBJ1-5|-|TRBV9|few
TGTGCCAGCAGCCTCACCCCAACGGCAGATCAGCCCCAGCATTTT
CASSLTPTADQPQHF
>TRBJ1-4|-|TRBV20-1|once
TGCAGTGTGAGCATCGGACCAAGGAGGAGTGAAAAACTGTTTTTT
CSVSIGPRRSEKLFF
>TRBJ2-5|-|TRBV5-1|-
TGCGCCAGCAGCTTGGGGGGGACTCATGCCCAAGAGACCCAGTACTTC
CASSLGGTHAQETQYF
>TRBJ2-3|-|TRBV28|-
TGTGCCAACAGTTCACTCCTGTATACGCAGTATTTT
CANSSLLYTQYF
>TRBJ1-6|-|TRBV15|many
TGTGCCACCAGCAGAGATGGCGGGAGCAGCGGGTCACCCCTCCACTTT
CATSRDGGSSGSPLHF
>TRBJ1-4|-|TRBV18|many
TGTGCCAGCTCACCCACGAGTGAAAAACTGTTTTTT
CASSPTSEKLFF
>TRBJ2-6|-|TRBV19|-
TGTGCCAGTAGTATAGTTCCGGGACGGAGCTCTGGGGCCAACGTCCTGACTTTC
CASSIVPGRSSGANVLTF
>TRBJ1-1|TRBD1|TRBV6-2/TRBV6-3|many
TGTGCCAGCAGGCTACAGGGGATGGGGCTGACTTTCTTT
CASRLQGMGLTFF
>TRBJ2-7|TRBD1|TRBV9|many
TGTGCCAGCAGCAACGACAGGGACGCGTCCTACGAGCAGTACTTC
CASSNDRDASYEQYF
>TRBJ1-2|-|TRBV18|many
TGTGCCAGCTCACCCACGGACACCTTCTATGGCTACACCTTC
CASSPTDTFYGYTF
>TRBJ2-4|-|TRBV19|-
TGTGCCAGTAGTTGGGGAGGTGAGAAAAACATTCAGTACTTC
CASSWGGEKNIQYF
>TRBJ2-2|-|TRBV19|-
TGTGCCAGTAGTACGTGGAGTATGAACACCGGGGAGCTGTTTTTT
CASSTWSMNTGELFF
>TRBJ2-7|TRBD2|TRBV30|-
TGTGCCTGGAGTGTTCGTCTAGCGGAAAAGTACGAGCAGTACTTC
CAWSVRLAEKYEQYF
>TRBJ2-7|TRBD2|TRBV20-1|few
TGCAGTGCTAGAGGGCCGACTAGCGACGCCGAGCAGTACTTC
CSARGPTSDAEQYF
>TRBJ1-6|-|TRBV6-1|many
TGTGCCAGCAGTGAAGCTTACGGACGGTCTAATTCACCCCTCCACTTT
CASSEAYGRSNSPLHF
>TRBJ1-1|-|TRBV29-1|many
TGCAGCGTTGCACAGCCGAACACTGAAGCTTTCTTT
CSVAQPNTEAFF
>TRBJ2-7|-|TRBV11-1|many
TGTGCCAGCAGCTTAGGACTAGGCACCTACGAGCAGTACTTC
CASSLGLGTYEQYF
>TRBJ1-3|-|TRBV12-3/TRBV12-4|many
TGTGCCAGCAGGACCCCGTTCTCTGGAAACACCATATATTTT
CASRTPFSGNTIYF
>TRBJ1-4|-|TRBV20-1|-
TGCAGTGCTAGAGGGGTAACGGGGCCAGATGAAAAACTGTTTTTT
CSARGVTGPDEKLFF
>TRBJ2-7|-|TRBV3-1|few
TGTGCCAGCAGCCGTTTCGGCAGGGCTTACGAGCAGTACTTC
CASSRFGRAYEQYF
>TRBJ1-1|-|TRBV28|-
TGTGCCAGCAGCTCTTCACCCCTTTTGGGCACTGAAGCTTTCTTT
CASSSSPLLGTEAFF
>TRBJ2-7|TRBD1|TRBV28|many
TGTGCCAGCAGTCCTGAAGGCAGGGGGAAATACGAGCAGTACTTC
CASSPEGRGKYEQYF
>TRBJ1-1|TRBD1|TRBV4-1|-
TGCGCCAGCAGCCAAGCTGAGCAGGGGGTTAGTTACACTGAAGCTTTCTTT
CASSQAEQGVSYTEAFF
>TRBJ2-2|-|TRBV18|-
TGTGCCAGCTCATGGGACCCGAAACGGGAGCTGTTTTTT
CASSWDPKRELFF
>TRBJ2-3|-|TRBV6-2/TRBV6-3|few
TGTGCCAGCAGATGGACCGAGAGGACAGATACGCAGTATTTT
CASRWTERTDTQYF
>TRBJ2-1|-|TRBV20-1|-
TGCAGTGCTAGAGATTCGACTAGATCCTACAATGAGCAGTTCTTC
CSARDSTRSYNEQFF
>TRBJ2-7|TRBD2|TRBV5-1|-
TGCGCCAGCAGCACGCGACTGACTAGCGGGATATACGAGCAGTACTTC
CASSTRLTSGIYEQYF